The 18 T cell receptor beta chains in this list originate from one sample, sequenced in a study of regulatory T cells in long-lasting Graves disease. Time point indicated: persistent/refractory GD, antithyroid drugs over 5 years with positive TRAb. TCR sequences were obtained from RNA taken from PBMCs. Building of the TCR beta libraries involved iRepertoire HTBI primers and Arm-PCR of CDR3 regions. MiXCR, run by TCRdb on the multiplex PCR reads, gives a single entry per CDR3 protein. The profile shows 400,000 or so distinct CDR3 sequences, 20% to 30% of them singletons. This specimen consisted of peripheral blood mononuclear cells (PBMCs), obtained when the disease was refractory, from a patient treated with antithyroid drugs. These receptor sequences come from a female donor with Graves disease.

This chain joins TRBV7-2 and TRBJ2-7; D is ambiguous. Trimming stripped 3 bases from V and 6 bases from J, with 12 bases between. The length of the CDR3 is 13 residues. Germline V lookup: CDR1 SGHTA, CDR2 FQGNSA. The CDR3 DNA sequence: TGTGCCAGCAGCTTTCTCATCTCTCGCGAGCAGTACTTC. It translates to CASSFLISREQYF.

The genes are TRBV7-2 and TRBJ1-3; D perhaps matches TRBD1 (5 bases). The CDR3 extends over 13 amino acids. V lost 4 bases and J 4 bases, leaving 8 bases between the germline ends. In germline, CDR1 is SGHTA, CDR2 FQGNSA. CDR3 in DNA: TGTGCCAGCAGCTCAGACAGCGGAAACACCATATATTTT. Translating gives CASSSDSGNTIYF. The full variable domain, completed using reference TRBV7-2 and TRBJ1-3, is GAGVSQSPSNKVTEKGKDVELRCDPISGHTALYWYRQSLGQGLEFLIYFQGNSAPDKSGLPSDRFSAERTGGSVSTLTIQRTQQEDSAVYLCASSSDSGNTIYFGEGSWLTVV.

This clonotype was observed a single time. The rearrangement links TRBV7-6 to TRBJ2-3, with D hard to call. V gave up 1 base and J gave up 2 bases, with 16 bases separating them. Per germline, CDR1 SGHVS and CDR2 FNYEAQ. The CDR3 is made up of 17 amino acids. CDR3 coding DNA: TGTGCCAGCAGCTTAGTCGAGGTCGGATCAACCACAGATACGCAGTATTTT. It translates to CASSLVEVGSTTDTQYF. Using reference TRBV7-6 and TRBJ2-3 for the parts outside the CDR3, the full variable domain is GAGVSQSPRYKVTKRGQDVALRCDPISGHVSLYWYRQALGQGPEFLTYFNYEAQQDKSGLPNDRFSAERPEGSISTLTIQRTEQRDSAMYRCASSLVEVGSTTDTQYFGPGTRLTVL.

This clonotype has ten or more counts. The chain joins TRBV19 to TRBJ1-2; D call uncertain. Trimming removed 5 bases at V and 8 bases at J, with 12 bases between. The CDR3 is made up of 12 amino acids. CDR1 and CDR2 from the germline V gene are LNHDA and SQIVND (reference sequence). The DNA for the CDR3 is TGTGCCAGTAGTCCTCCCCTCGGAGGCTACACCTTC. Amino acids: CASSPPLGGYTF.

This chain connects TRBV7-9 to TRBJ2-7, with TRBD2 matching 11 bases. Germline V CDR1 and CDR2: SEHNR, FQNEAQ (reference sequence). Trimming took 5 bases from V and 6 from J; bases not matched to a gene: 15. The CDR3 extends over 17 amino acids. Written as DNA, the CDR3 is TGTGCCAGCAGCCGGATGGGGACTACTAGCGGGAGTCTCGAGCAGTACTTC. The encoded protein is CASSRMGTTSGSLEQYF.

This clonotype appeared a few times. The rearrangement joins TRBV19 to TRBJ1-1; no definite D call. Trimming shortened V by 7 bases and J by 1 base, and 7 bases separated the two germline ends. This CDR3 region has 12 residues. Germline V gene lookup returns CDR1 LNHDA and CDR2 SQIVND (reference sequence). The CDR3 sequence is CASIAWNTEAFF. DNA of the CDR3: TGTGCCAGTATAGCTTGGAACACTGAAGCTTTCTTT.

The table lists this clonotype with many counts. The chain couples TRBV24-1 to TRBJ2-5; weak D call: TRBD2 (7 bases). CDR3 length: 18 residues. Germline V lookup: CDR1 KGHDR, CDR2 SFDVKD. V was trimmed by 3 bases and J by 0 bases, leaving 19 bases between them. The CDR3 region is CATSDPGRGRRYQETQYF. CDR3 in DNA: TGTGCCACCAGTGATCCTGGGAGGGGGAGGCGGTACCAAGAGACCCAGTACTTC.

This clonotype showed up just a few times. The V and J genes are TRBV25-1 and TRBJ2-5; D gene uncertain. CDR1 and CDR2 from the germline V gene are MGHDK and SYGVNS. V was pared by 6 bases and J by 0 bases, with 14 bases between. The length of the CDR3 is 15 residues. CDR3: CASRRTDHDQETQYF. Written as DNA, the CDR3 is TGTGCCAGCAGGAGGACGGATCACGACCAAGAGACCCAGTACTTC.

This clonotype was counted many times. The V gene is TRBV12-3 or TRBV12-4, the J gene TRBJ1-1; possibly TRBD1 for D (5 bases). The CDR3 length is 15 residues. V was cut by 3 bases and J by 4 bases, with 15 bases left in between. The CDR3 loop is CASSLLEGRGTEAFF. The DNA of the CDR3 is TGTGCCAGCAGTTTGCTGGAGGGGAGGGGCACTGAAGCTTTCTTT.

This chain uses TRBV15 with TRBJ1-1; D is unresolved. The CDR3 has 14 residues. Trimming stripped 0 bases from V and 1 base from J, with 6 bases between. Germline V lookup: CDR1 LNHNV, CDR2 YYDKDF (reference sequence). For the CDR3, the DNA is TGTGCCACCAGCAGAGATTTGGCGAACACTGAAGCTTTCTTT. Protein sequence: CATSRDLANTEAFF.

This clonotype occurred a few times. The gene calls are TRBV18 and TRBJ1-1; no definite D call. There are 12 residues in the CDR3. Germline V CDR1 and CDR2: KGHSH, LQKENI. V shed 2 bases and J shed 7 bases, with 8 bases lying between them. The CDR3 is CASSPVSDEAFF. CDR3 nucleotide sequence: TGTGCCAGCTCACCAGTTTCGGATGAAGCTTTCTTT.

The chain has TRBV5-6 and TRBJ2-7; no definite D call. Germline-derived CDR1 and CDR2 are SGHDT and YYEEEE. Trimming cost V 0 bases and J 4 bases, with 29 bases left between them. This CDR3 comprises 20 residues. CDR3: CASSLDTNNRYPPIWYEQYF. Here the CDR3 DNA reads TGTGCCAGCAGCTTGGATACTAATAACAGATACCCCCCGATCTGGTACGAGCAGTACTTC.

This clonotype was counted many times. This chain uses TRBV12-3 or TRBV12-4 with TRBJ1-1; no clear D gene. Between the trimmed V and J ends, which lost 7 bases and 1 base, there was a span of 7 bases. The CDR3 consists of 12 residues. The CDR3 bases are TGTGCCAGCAAAGACACGAACACTGAAGCTTTCTTT. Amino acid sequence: CASKDTNTEAFF.

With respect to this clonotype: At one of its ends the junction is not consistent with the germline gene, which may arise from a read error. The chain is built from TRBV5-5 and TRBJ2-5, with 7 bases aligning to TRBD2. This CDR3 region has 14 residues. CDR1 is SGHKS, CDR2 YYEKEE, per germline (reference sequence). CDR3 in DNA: TGTGCCAGCAGCCTGGTTCCAAGCGGGGAGACCCAGTGCTTC. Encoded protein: CASSLVPSGETQCF.

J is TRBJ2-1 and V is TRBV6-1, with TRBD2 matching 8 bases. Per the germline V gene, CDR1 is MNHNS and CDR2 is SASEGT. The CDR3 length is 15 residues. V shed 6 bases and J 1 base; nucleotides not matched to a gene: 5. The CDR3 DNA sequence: TGTGCCAGCAGCTCCGGGACTAGTTCCTACAATGAGCAGTTCTTC. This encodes CASSSGTSSYNEQFF.

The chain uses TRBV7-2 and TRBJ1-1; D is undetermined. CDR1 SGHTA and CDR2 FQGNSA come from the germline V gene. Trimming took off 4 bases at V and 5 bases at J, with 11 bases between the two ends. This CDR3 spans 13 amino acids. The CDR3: CASSSWWNTEAFF. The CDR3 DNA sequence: TGTGCCAGCAGCTCTTGGTGGAATACTGAAGCTTTCTTT.

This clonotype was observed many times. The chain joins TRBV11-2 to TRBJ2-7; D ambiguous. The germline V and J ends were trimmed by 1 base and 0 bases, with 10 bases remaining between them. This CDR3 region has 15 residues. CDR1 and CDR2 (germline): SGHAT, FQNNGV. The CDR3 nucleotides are TGTGCCAGCAGCTTAGGCCTACAGCGCTCCTACGAGCAGTACTTC. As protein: CASSLGLQRSYEQYF.

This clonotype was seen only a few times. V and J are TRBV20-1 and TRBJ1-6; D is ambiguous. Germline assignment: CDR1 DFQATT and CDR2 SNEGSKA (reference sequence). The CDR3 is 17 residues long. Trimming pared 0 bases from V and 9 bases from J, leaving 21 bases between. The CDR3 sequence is CSARDSRGGMKGSPLHF. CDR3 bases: TGCAGTGCTAGAGACTCTCGGGGAGGGATGAAGGGTTCACCCCTCCACTTT.